This T cell receptor (beta chain) was recorded in a study of shared clonotypes between healthy human individuals. Naive CD8 populations comprised CD45RO-negative cells positively selected for CCR7, excluding terminally differentiated effector memory CD45RA+ cells. V was pared by 0 bases and J by 6 bases, with 3 bases of the junction left unmatched. The CDR3 loop spans 14 amino acids. From germline, CDR1 is SEHNR and CDR2 FQNEAQ (reference sequence). Measured with immunoSEQ multiplex PCR; TCRdb has only the in-frame clones, and not every one. In the table there are hundreds of thousands of clones, roughly 96% of which are singletons.

This chain links TRBV7-9 with TRBJ2-7; 9 nucleotides align to TRBD1. This receptor was identified in a woman aged 30 to 39 in good health. The material sequenced was naive CD8+ T cells sorted from blood. CDR3 protein: CASSLAGDRVEQYF. CDR3 coding DNA: TGTGCCAGCAGCTTAGCTGGGGACAGGGTCGAGCAGTACTTC.